This TCR beta chain was recorded in a study of OX40 agonist ivuxolimab in advanced cancers. A note on this clone: The antigen remains unidentified. A read error is the likely source, as a far larger clone sits one nucleotide away.

This CDR3 comprises 11 residues. Germline assignment: CDR1 MNHNY and CDR2 SVGAGI (reference sequence). The V end lost 5 bases, the J end lost 2 bases, and 2 bases lay between the germline ends. Sequencing was performed with immunoSEQ multiplex PCR; in TCRdb, only in-frame clones are kept and a portion is missing. The data show about 19,000 clones, about 83% seen once. General observations from the study: Clonal expansion by week 6 occurred in CD4+ and CD8+ blood T cells (at 0.1 to 3.0 mg/kg).

This material consisted of CD4+ or CD8+ T cells sorted from blood, taken in a trial of the OX40 agonist ivuxolimab. J is TRBJ2-3 and V is TRBV6-6; D call uncertain. This receptor was identified in an adult with an advanced solid tumor such as melanoma, head and neck, liver or kidney cancer. The CDR3 region has the DNA TGTGCCAGCAGTCACACAGATACGCAGTATTTT. Its translation: CASSHTDTQYF.